The 17 T cell receptor beta chains presented below share a single source sample, sequenced in a study of blood T cell repertoires in COVID-19. The table came from immunoSEQ multiplex PCR; TCRdb's copy has only in-frame clones and leaves some out. Among about 280,000 clones listed, 85% to 90% were seen once. The sample taken for sequencing was PBMCs or T cells enriched from blood (not recorded which). These receptor sequences come from an older woman who had recovered from COVID-19.

The chain uses TRBV18 and TRBJ1-1; D may be TRBD1 (5 bases). Trimming pared 4 bases from V and 3 bases from J, leaving 12 bases between. The CDR3 runs 14 residues. Germline V gene data show CDR1 as KGHSH and CDR2 as LQKENI. The CDR3 protein is CASSQGPQDTEAFF. The CDR3 DNA reads as TGTGCCAGCTCACAGGGGCCCCAGGACACTGAAGCTTTCTTT.

As regards this clone: This sample includes further DNA sequences coding for the same CDR3. The chain joins TRBV29-1 to TRBJ1-1; D gene unclear. CDR1 and CDR2 (germline): SQVTM, ANQGSEA. V lost 4 bases, J lost 2 bases, and 5 bases lay in between. This CDR3 is built from 11 residues. The CDR3 bases are TGCAGCGTTGTCAGAAACACTGAAGCTTTCTTT. It encodes CSVVRNTEAFF.

The chain recombines TRBV28 with TRBJ2-5; possible D gene TRBD2, 7 bases. V gave up 7 bases and J gave up 9 bases, with 24 bases separating them. The CDR3 contains 15 residues. Germline V gene lookup returns CDR1 MDHEN and CDR2 SYDVKM. The DNA of the CDR3 is TGTGCCAGCACCCGGGGGCGAGTCCAAGGGAGGGCCCAGTACTTC. Amino acids: CASTRGRVQGRAQYF.

J is TRBJ1-6 and V is TRBV18, with 11 bases identical to TRBD1. CDR1 is KGHSH, CDR2 LQKENI, per germline. The CDR3 covers 15 residues. After removal of 6 bases from V and 5 bases from J, the junction contained 3 bases not matched to a gene. DNA of the CDR3: TGTGCCAGCTCGTGGACAGGGGGCGATAATTCACCCCTCCACTTT. It is translated as CASSWTGGDNSPLHF.

V gene TRBV28 combines with J gene TRBJ1-1, with D unresolved. Germline V gene data show CDR1 as MDHEN and CDR2 as SYDVKM. V was shortened by 6 bases and J by 13 bases, with 15 bases between the two germline ends. The length of the CDR3 is 11 residues. CDR3 bases: TGTGCCAGCAGGGCGGGTACTACATTTTTCTTT. Translating gives CASRAGTTFFF.

The J gene is TRBJ1-1, the V gene TRBV12-3 or TRBV12-4, with D unresolved. Trimming took 2 bases from V and 3 from J, leaving 7 bases between them. This CDR3 is 13 amino acids long. CDR3 sequence (DNA): TGTGCCAGCAGTTTATTGGCTTACACTGAAGCTTTCTTT. Amino acids: CASSLLAYTEAFF.

The J gene is TRBJ1-4, the V gene TRBV7-8; TRBD1 agrees at 7 bases. Germline CDR1 and CDR2: SGHVS and FQNEAQ. CDR3 length equals 13 residues. V lost 5 bases to trimming and J lost 8 bases; unmatched junction nucleotides: 5. The CDR3 sequence: CASSRTGGEKLFF. CDR3 bases: TGTGCCAGCAGCAGGACAGGTGGAGAAAAACTGTTTTTT.

The chain joins TRBV5-1 to TRBJ2-7; no firm D call. Germline CDR1 reads SGHRS; CDR2 reads YFSETQ. This CDR3 has 13 amino acids. Trimming cost V 2 bases and J 2 bases, with 8 bases left between them. CDR3 residues: CASSFADTYEQYF. The CDR3 nucleotides are TGCGCCAGCAGCTTTGCAGATACCTACGAGCAGTACTTC.

This CDR3 is CASSRKGQGPDRPFF. As DNA, the CDR3 is TGCGCCAGCAGTCGCAAAGGACAGGGCCCAGACCGTCCTTTCTTT. The chain uses TRBV4-1 and TRBJ1-1, with TRBD1 identical over 8 bases. The J segment lost 12 bases and the V segment lost 6 bases, leaving 18 bases of the junction unmatched. The CDR3 runs 15 residues. Per the germline V gene, CDR1 is MGHRA and CDR2 is YSYEKL.

The V call is TRBV5-6, the J call TRBJ1-2, with no clear D. The CDR3 consists of 16 residues. The germline V gene encodes CDR1 SGHDT and CDR2 YYEEEE. The V end lost 1 base, the J end lost 0 bases, and 13 bases lay between the germline ends. CDR3: CASSLLMTTANYGYTF. CDR3 in DNA: TGTGCCAGCAGCTTGCTTATGACTACAGCTAACTATGGCTACACCTTC.

The chain employs TRBV11-1 and TRBJ1-1; 9 nucleotides line up with TRBD1. Germline CDR1 and CDR2: SGHAT and FQDESV (reference sequence). The CDR3 covers 16 residues. V lost 7 bases to trimming and J lost 3 bases; unmatched junction nucleotides: 12. The CDR3 bases are TGTGCCAGCATCCCTAGGGGACAGGGTGGATACACTGAAGCTTTCTTT. It codes for CASIPRGQGGYTEAFF.

The rearrangement uses TRBV12-3 or TRBV12-4 and TRBJ2-5, with D hard to call. Trimming stripped 8 bases from V and 5 bases from J, with 15 bases between. This CDR3 region has 13 residues. The CDR3 sequence: CASCYLNRETQYF. CDR3 DNA: TGTGCCAGCTGTTATCTAAATCGGGAGACCCAGTACTTC.

The chain is built from TRBV5-1 and TRBJ1-5; TRBD1 matches 10 bases. Unmatched junction bases numbered 10, after V lost 5 bases and J lost 8 bases. The CDR3 spans 15 residues. Germline CDR1 SGHRS, CDR2 YFSETQ. CDR3 in amino acids: CASSITGTGEEPQHF. The CDR3 DNA sequence: TGCGCCAGCAGTATTACCGGGACAGGGGAAGAGCCCCAGCATTTT.

V gene TRBV5-1 combines with J gene TRBJ2-3; TRBD2 matches 9 bases. Germline V gene sequence: CDR1 SGHRS, CDR2 YFSETQ. V gave up 4 bases and J gave up 2 bases; unmatched junction bases: 11. The CDR3 runs 17 residues. CDR3 nucleotides: TGCGCCAGCAGCCCCAAAGTTACTAGCGGGTACACAGATACGCAGTATTTT. Amino acids: CASSPKVTSGYTDTQYF.

This CDR3 reads CAWTGRSGQFTGELFF. CDR3 DNA sequence: TGTGCCTGGACTGGGCGGAGCGGCCAATTCACCGGGGAGCTGTTTTTT. V usage is TRBV30 and J usage is TRBJ2-2; tentative D call: TRBD2 (5 bases). Germline-derived CDR1 and CDR2 are GTSNPN and SVGIG (reference sequence). The CDR3 sequence is 16 residues long. With 4 bases removed from V and 4 bases from J, the gap between germline ends came to 19 bases.

This rearrangement joins TRBV9 to TRBJ2-3; D might be TRBD2 (7 bases). Germline CDR1 reads SGDLS; CDR2 reads YYNGEE. V was cut by 0 bases and J by 2 bases, with 10 bases left in between. The CDR3 runs 15 residues. The CDR3 loop is CASSVGGGDTDTQYF. The CDR3 nucleotides are TGTGCCAGCAGCGTAGGAGGGGGGGACACAGATACGCAGTATTTT.

V and J are TRBV2 and TRBJ1-5, with a possible D match to TRBD1 (6 bases). V lost 6 bases to trimming and J lost 7 bases, with 16 bases between them. CDR3 length: 14 amino acids. Germline CDR1 is SNHLY and CDR2 is FYNNEI. CDR3: CASRRTVTIQPQHF. Here the CDR3 DNA reads TGTGCCAGCAGGCGGACAGTTACGATCCAGCCCCAGCATTTT.